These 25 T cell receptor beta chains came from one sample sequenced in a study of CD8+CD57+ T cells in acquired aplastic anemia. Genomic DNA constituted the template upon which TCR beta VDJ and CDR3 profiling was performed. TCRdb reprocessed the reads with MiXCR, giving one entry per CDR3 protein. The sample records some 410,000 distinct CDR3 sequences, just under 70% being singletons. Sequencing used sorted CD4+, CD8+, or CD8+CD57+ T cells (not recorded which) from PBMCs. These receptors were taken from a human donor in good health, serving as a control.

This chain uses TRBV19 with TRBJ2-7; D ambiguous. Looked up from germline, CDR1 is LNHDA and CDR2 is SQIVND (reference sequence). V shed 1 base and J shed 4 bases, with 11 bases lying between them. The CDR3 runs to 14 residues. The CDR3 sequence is CASSIGLYGYEQYF. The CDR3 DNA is TGTGCCAGTAGTATAGGTCTCTATGGTTACGAGCAGTACTTC.

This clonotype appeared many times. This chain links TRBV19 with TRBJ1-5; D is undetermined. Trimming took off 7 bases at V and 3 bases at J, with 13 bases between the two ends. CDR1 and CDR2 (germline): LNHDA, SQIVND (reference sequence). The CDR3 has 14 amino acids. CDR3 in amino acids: CASTPRADNQPQHF. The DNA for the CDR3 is TGTGCCAGTACCCCACGGGCCGACAATCAGCCCCAGCATTTT.

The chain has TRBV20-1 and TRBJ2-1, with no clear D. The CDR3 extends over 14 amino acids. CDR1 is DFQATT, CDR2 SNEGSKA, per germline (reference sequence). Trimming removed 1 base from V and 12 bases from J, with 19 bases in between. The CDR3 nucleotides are TGCAGTGCTAGAGTTCTCTGGAGCACAGATACGCAGTTCTTC. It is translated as CSARVLWSTDTQFF.

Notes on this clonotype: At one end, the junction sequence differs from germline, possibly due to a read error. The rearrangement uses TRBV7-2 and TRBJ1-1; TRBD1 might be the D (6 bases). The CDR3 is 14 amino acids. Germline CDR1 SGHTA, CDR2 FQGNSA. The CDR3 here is CASRVRRAGGRDSF. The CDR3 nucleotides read TGTGCCAGCAGGGTAAGACGAGCGGGGGGGCGAGATTCCTTT. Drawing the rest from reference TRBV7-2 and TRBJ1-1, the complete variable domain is GAGVSQSPSNKVTEKGKDVELRCDPISGHTALYWYRQSLGQGLEFLIYFQGNSAPDKSGLPSDRFSAERTGGSVSTLTIQRTQQEDSAVYLCASRVRRAGGRDSFGQGTRLTVV.

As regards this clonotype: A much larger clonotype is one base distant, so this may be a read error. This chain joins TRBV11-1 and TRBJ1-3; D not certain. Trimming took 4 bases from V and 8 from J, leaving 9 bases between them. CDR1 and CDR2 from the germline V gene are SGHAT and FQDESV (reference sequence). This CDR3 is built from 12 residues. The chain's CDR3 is CASSSFLDTIYF. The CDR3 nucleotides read TGTGCCAGCAGCTCTTTCTTGGACACCATATATTTT.

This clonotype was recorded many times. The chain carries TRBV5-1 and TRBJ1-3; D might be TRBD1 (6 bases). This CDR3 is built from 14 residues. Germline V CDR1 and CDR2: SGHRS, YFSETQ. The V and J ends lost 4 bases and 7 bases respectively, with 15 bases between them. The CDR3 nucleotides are TGCGCCAGCAGCCCGGGGAACAGGGAGAACACCATATATTTT. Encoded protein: CASSPGNRENTIYF.

The chain's CDR3 is CASSLRPVGTLETQYF. The CDR3 nucleotides are TGTGCCAGCAGTCTCCGACCCGTCGGTACGCTAGAGACCCAGTACTTC. The rearrangement joins TRBV7-9 to TRBJ2-5; D is unclear. Deletions cut 6 bases from V and 4 bases from J, with 21 bases between. CDR1 is SEHNR and CDR2 is FQNEAQ in the germline V gene (reference sequence). This CDR3 comprises 16 residues.

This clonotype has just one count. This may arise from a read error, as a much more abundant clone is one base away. CDR3 sequence: CAGSLAGTGSTDAQYF. CDR3 in DNA: TGCGCCGGCAGCTTGGCGGGGACAGGGTCGACAGATGCGCAGTATTTT. V gene TRBV5-1 combines with J gene TRBJ2-3; TRBD1 matches 9 bases. Germline CDR1 SGHRS, CDR2 YFSETQ. CDR3 length: 16 residues.

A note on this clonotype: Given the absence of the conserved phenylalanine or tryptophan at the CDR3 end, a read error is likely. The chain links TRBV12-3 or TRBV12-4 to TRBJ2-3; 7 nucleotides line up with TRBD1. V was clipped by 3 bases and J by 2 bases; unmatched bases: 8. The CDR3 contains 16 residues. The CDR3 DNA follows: TGTGCCAGCAGTTTTAGGGGGCCTAGTGTCACAGATACGCAGTATTCT. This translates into CASSFRGPSVTDTQYS.

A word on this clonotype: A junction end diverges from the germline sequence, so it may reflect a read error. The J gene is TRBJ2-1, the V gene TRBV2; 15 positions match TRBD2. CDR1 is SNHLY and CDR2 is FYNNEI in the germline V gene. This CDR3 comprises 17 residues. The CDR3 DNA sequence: TGTGCCGGCAGCCTAGCGGGGACTAGCGGGGGGAGTAATGAGCAGTTCTTC. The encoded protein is CAGSLAGTSGGSNEQFF.

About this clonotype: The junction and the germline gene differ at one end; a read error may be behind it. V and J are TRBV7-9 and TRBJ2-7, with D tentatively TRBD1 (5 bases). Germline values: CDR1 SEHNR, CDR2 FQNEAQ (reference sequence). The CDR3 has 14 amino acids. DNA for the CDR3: TGTGCCAGCAGTGCCGCCACGGCAGGGCTCGAGCTGTACTTC. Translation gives CASSAATAGLELYF.

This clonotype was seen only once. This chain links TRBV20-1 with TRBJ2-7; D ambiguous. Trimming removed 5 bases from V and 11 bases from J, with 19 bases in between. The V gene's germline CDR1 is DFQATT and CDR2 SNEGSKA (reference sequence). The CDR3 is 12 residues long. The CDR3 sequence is CSADTVSCSKYF. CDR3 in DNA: TGCAGTGCTGATACCGTGAGCTGTAGCAAGTACTTC.

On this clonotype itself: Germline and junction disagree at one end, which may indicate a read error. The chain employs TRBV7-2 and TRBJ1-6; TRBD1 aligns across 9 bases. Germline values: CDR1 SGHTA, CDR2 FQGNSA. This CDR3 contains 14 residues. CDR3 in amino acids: CANSSQQGASPLHF. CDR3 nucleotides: TGTGCCAACAGCTCGCAACAGGGGGCTTCACCCCTCCACTTT.

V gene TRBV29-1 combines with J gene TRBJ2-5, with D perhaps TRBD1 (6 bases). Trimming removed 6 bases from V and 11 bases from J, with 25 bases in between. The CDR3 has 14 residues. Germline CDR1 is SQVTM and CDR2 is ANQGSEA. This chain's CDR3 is CSVTGRGGPDTQYF. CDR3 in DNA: TGCAGCGTCACAGGGCGTGGGGGCCCCGACACTCAGTACTTC. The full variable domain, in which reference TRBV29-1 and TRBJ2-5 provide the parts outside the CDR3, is SAVISQKPSRDICQRGTSLTIQCQVDSQVTMMFWYRQQPGQSLTLIATANQGSEATYESGFVIDKFPISRPNLTFSTLTVSNMSPEDSSIYLCSVTGRGGPDTQYFGPGTRLLVL.

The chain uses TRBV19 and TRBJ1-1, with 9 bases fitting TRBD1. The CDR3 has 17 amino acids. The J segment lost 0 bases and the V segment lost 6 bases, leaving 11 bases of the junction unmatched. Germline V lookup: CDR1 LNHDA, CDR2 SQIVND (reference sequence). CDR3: CASSAKGQGNMNTEAFF. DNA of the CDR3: TGTGCCAGTAGCGCAAAGGGACAGGGCAACATGAACACTGAAGCTTTCTTT.

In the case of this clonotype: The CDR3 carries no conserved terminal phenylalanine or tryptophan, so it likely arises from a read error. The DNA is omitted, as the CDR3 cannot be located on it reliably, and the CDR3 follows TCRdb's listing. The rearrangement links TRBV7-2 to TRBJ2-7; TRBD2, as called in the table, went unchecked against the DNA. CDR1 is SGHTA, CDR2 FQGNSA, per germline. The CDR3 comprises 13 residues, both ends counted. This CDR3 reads CASSRRGGVQETQ.

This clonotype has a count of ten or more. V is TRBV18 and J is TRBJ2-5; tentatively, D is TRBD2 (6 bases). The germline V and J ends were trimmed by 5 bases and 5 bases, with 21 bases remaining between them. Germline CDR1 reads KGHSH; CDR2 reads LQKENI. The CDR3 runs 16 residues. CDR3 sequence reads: CASSSQGAGTEETQYF. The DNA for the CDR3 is TGTGCCAGCTCATCGCAGGGTGCGGGGACCGAGGAGACCCAGTACTTC.

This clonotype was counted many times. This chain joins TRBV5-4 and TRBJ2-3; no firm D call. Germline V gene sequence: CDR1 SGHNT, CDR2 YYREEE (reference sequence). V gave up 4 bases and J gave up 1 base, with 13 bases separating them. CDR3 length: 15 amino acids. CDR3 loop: CASSRRAQGTDTQYF. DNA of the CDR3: TGTGCCAGCAGCCGCCGGGCCCAGGGCACAGATACGCAGTATTTT.

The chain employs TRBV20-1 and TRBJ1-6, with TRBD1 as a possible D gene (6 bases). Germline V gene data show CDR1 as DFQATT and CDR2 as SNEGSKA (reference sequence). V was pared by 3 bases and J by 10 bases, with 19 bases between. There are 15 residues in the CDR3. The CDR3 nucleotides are TGCAGTGCTAGCACCGGGAGGGGGGGCGGGTCACCCCTCCACTTT. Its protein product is CSASTGRGGGSPLHF.

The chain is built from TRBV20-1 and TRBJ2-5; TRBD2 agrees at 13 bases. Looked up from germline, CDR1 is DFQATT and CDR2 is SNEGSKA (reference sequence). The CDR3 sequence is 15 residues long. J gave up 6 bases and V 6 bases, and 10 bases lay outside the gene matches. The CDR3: CSAPGTSGAQKTQYF. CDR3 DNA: TGCAGTGCCCCCGGGACTAGCGGGGCGCAAAAGACCCAGTACTTC.

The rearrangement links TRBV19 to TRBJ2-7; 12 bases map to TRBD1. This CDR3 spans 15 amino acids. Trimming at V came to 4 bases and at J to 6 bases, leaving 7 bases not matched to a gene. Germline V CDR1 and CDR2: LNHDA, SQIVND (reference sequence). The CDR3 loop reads CASSRTGTGGCEQYF. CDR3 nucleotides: TGTGCCAGTAGTAGAACAGGGACAGGGGGCTGCGAGCAGTACTTC.

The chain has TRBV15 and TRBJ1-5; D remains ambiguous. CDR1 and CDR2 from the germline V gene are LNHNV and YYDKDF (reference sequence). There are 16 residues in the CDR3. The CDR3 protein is CASTRVDSSRHQPQHF. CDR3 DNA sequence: TGTGCGTCCACCAGAGTAGACTCCTCGCGCCATCAGCCCCAGCATTTT.

This chain's CDR3 is CASSRGQGRGTEAFF. CDR3 sequence (DNA): TGTGCCAGCAGCCGCGGGCAGGGTCGGGGCACTGAAGCTTTCTTT. This chain links TRBV2 with TRBJ1-1; D is possibly TRBD1 (5 bases). Trimming removed 6 bases from V and 4 bases from J, with 18 bases in between. CDR1 and CDR2 (germline): SNHLY, FYNNEI. The CDR3 length is 15 residues.

CDR3 sequence: CASRRSGTGETQYF. The CDR3 DNA sequence: TGTGCCAGCAGACGATCCGGGACAGGGGAGACCCAGTACTTC. This chain links TRBV11-2 with TRBJ2-5; TRBD1 matches at 9 bases. This CDR3 comprises 14 residues. Germline CDR1 is SGHAT and CDR2 is FQNNGV. V was pared by 6 bases and J by 5 bases, with 7 bases of the junction left unmatched.

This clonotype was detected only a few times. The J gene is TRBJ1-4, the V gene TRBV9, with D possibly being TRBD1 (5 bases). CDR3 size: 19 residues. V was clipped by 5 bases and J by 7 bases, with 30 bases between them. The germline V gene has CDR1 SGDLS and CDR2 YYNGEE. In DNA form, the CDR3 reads TGTGCCAGCAGTTCCAAAAAAATGGGGCAGTCCGGATTTACTGAAAAACTGTTTTTT. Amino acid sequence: CASSSKKMGQSGFTEKLFF.